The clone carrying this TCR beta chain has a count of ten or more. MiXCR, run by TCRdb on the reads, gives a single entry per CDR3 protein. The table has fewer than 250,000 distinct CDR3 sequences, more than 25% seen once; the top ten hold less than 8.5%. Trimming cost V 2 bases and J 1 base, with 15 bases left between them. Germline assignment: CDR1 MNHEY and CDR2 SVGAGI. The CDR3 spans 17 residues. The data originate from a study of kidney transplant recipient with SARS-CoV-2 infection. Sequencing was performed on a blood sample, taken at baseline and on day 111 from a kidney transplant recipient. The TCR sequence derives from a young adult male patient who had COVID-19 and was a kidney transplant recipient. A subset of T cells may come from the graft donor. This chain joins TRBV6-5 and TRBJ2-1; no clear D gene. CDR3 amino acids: CASSYRVPTESYNEQFF. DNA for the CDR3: TGTGCCAGCAGTTACCGGGTTCCGACGGAGTCCTACAATGAGCAGTTCTTC.